This T cell receptor beta chain is drawn from a study of beta chain features in type 1 diabetes. Study conclusions and caveats: A moderate, significant TCRB CDR3 shortening appeared in type 1 diabetes across four CD4+ subsets. Patients showed naive, central memory and Treg TCRB repertoires that appeared more similar than those of healthy donors. VDJ junctions from type 1 diabetes patients carried fewer insertions and larger deletions.

With V trimmed by 2 bases and J by 5 bases, 2 bases remained unmatched. Germline CDR1 and CDR2: MRHNA and SNTAGT. The CDR3 spans 13 residues. Since all of the isolated RNA was reverse transcribed, expressed TCRB transcripts were what got sequenced. Some clones are missing from TCRdb's copy, which holds only in-frame ones; the method was immunoSEQ multiplex PCR. The sample lists a few hundred thousand clones, around 13% occurring once. Worth noting for this clone: Its antigen is not identified.

The gene calls are TRBV6-4 and TRBJ1-1, with TRBD1 matching 7 bases. Source material: naive CD4+ T cells from blood. This receptor was identified in a man between 25 and 39 years old with type 1 diabetes. Here the CDR3 DNA reads TGTGCCAGCAGTGACCAACAGGGGACTGAAGCTTTCTTT. This sequence encodes CASSDQQGTEAFF.